These 5 T cell receptor beta chains were sequenced from one sample in a study of T cells in localized non-small cell lung cancer. The data were produced by immunoSEQ multiplex PCR, yet TCRdb's version contains in-frame clones alone and is incomplete. The data contain 40,000 or so clones, about four fifths of them singletons. The input for sequencing was peripheral blood mononuclear cells, taken before any cancer treatment. The receptors were sampled from a male donor aged 60 or over with stage II lung adenocarcinoma.

The V and J genes are TRBV19 and TRBJ2-7; tentatively, D is TRBD1 (5 bases). CDR1 is LNHDA, CDR2 SQIVND, per germline (reference sequence). Between the trimmed V and J ends, which lost 5 bases and 2 bases, there was a span of 13 bases. The CDR3 spans 14 residues. The CDR3 DNA follows: TGTGCCAGTAGTTTGAACAGGTCCCCCTACGAGCAGTACTTC. Protein product: CASSLNRSPYEQYF.

This clone has more than one count but fewer than ten. The gene calls are TRBV11-2 and TRBJ2-3; possible D gene TRBD2, 5 bases. CDR1 SGHAT and CDR2 FQNNGV come from the germline V gene. Trimming cost V 0 bases and J 2 bases, with 9 bases left between them. This CDR3 contains 15 residues. The CDR3 loop reads CASSLEQRPTDTQYF. The DNA for the CDR3 is TGTGCCAGCAGCTTAGAACAGCGGCCCACAGATACGCAGTATTTT. Full variable domain (rest looked up from reference TRBV11-2 and TRBJ2-3): EAGVAQSPRYKIIEKRQSVAFWCNPISGHATLYWYQQILGQGPKLLIQFQNNGVVDDSQLPKDRFSAERLKGVDSTLKIQPAKLEDSAVYLCASSLEQRPTDTQYFGPGTRLTVL.

The CDR3 here is CASSMDGGSYGYTF. DNA of the CDR3: TGTGCCAGTAGTATGGACGGAGGGTCCTATGGCTACACCTTC. The chain uses TRBV19 and TRBJ1-2, with D hard to call. This CDR3 contains 14 residues. V was clipped by 3 bases and J by 4 bases, with 12 bases between them. Germline V lookup: CDR1 LNHDA, CDR2 SQIVND (reference sequence).

The count of this clone is one. V and J are TRBV9 and TRBJ2-5, with TRBD1 as a possible D gene (5 bases). The CDR3 contains 15 residues. Germline V gene data show CDR1 as SGDLS and CDR2 as YYNGEE. V was clipped by 1 base and J by 4 bases, with 14 bases between them. In nucleotides, the CDR3 is TGTGCCAGCAGCGTACGGCCAGGGATCGCAGAGACCCAGTACTTC. It translates to CASSVRPGIAETQYF.

The chain has TRBV6-1 and TRBJ2-6; 11 nucleotides align to TRBD2. Germline V gene data show CDR1 as MNHNS and CDR2 as SASEGT. The CDR3 consists of 18 residues. V shed 2 bases and J 0 bases; nucleotides not matched to a gene: 3. CDR3 protein: CASSELAGGSSGANVLTF. The CDR3 bases are TGTGCCAGCAGTGAACTAGCGGGAGGTTCCTCTGGGGCCAACGTCCTGACTTTC.